A selection of T cell receptor beta chains follows, all from one sample in a study of shared clonotypes between healthy human individuals. Measured with immunoSEQ multiplex PCR; TCRdb has only the in-frame clones, and not every one. In the table there are 2 million to 2.5 million clones, 90% to 97% of which are singletons. Sequenced sample: naive CD4+ T cells sorted from blood. These receptor sequences come from a young man in good health. Both conserved end residues are part of each CDR3. Fields, in order: V gene, J gene, CDR3 protein.

TRBV4-2	TRBJ2-1	CASSQSGGELLYNEQFF
TRBV2	TRBJ2-7	CASRTGIDEQYF
TRBV2	TRBJ1-2	CASSLTLTYGYTF
TRBV7-9	TRBJ2-7	CASSLARGLNKSSYEQYF
TRBV5-4	TRBJ2-2	CASSLGITGELFF
TRBV6-6	TRBJ2-5	CASSLSGRKEETQYF
TRBV30	TRBJ2-3	CAWNGGPDTQYF
TRBV6-5	TRBJ1-2	CASRTLTGYTF
TRBV30	TRBJ2-5	CAVYHKDRGHETQYF
TRBV25-1	TRBJ2-5	CASSPTGGETQYF
TRBV5-1	TRBJ2-4	CASSLVGLASIQYF